This TCR beta chain was captured by sequencing in a study of beta chain features in type 1 diabetes. The CDR3 is 13 amino acids. CDR1 SGHTA and CDR2 FQGNSA come from the germline V gene. Trimming removed 7 bases at V and 5 bases at J, with 14 bases between. This clone has only a few counts. Sequenced material consisted of expressed TCRB transcripts (all of the isolated RNA was reverse transcribed). Produced via immunoSEQ multiplex PCR; TCRdb's table is partial and in-frame only. The table includes 860,000 or so clones, roughly a sixth detected once. Cells sorted by CD45RO/CCR7/CD25/CD127/CD95/CD27 comprised CD4+ naive, central memory, regulatory and stem cell-like memory cells.

The source of this sequence is a woman aged 18-29 years in good health. Source material: naive CD4+ T cells from blood. The J gene is TRBJ2-5, the V gene TRBV7-2; possibly TRBD1 for D (6 bases). The CDR3 DNA sequence: TGTGCCAGCATAGGGACAAAATGGGAGACCCAGTACTTC. Protein product: CASIGTKWETQYF.